Presented here are 21 T cell receptor beta chains from one specimen sequenced in a study of breast tumors, draining lymph nodes, adjacent tissues. One entry per CDR3 protein, called by TCRdb with MiXCR from the multiplex PCR reads. The table shows more than 20,000 distinct CDR3 sequences, with 45% to 60% occurring only once. The sequencing sample was made of breast tumor tissue. The origin of the receptors is a female donor with breast cancer. Some clones in this sample may be carry-over from other donors' samples.

This clonotype was detected a few times. V is TRBV5-5 and J is TRBJ1-6; the D is unclear. The CDR3 sequence is 15 residues long. CDR1 SGHKS and CDR2 YYEKEE come from the germline V gene (reference sequence). V was pared by 0 bases and J by 13 bases, with 17 bases between. The CDR3 sequence is CASSLELALASPLHF. The CDR3 nucleotides are TGTGCCAGCAGCTTGGAGCTGGCGCTCGCTTCGCCCCTCCACTTT.

In its sample, this clonotype ranks as medium-sized. The chain uses TRBV5-1 and TRBJ2-7; D might be TRBD1 (5 bases). CDR1 SGHRS and CDR2 YFSETQ come from the germline V gene. Trimming took off 1 base at V and 3 bases at J, with 8 bases between the two ends. The CDR3 runs 13 residues. This chain's CDR3 is CASSLPRDYEQYF. The CDR3 nucleotides read TGCGCCAGCAGCTTGCCCAGGGACTACGAGCAGTACTTC. Full variable domain (remainder filled in from reference TRBV5-1 and TRBJ2-7): KAGVTQTPRYLIKTRGQQVTLSCSPISGHRSVSWYQQTPGQGLQFLFEYFSETQRNKGNFPGRFSGRQFSNSRSEMNVSTLELGDSALYLCASSLPRDYEQYFGPGTRLTVT.

The genes are TRBV10-3 and TRBJ2-1; D remains ambiguous. Trimming took 6 bases from V and 3 from J, leaving 15 bases between them. The CDR3 consists of 15 residues. The V gene's germline CDR1 is ENHRY and CDR2 SYGVKD. The CDR3 DNA follows: TGTGCCATCAGCCACAGCGACGAAAACTACAATGAGCAGTTCTTC. This gives the protein CAISHSDENYNEQFF.

Many counts were recorded for this clonotype. The V and J genes are TRBV2 and TRBJ1-2; D is uncertain. This CDR3 comprises 12 residues. The V and J ends lost 11 bases and 8 bases respectively, with 18 bases between them. The germline V gene encodes CDR1 SNHLY and CDR2 FYNNEI. In nucleotides, the CDR3 is TGTGCCCCCTTTGCGGTGGCGGGGGGCTACACCTTC. The encoded protein is CAPFAVAGGYTF.

This clonotype was recorded many times. CDR3 DNA sequence: TGCGCCAGCAGCTTAGTGCCTAGCGGGGACTACTACAATGAGCAGTTCTTC. It translates to CASSLVPSGDYYNEQFF. The chain carries TRBV5-1 and TRBJ2-1, with 9 nucleotides matching TRBD2. The CDR3 spans 17 residues. Germline CDR1 SGHRS, CDR2 YFSETQ. V trimming: 2 bases; J trimming: 3 bases; junction bases outside the gene matches: 9.

This clonotype is medium-sized. This sequence joins TRBV12-3 or TRBV12-4 and TRBJ2-1; 7 nucleotides line up with TRBD1. The CDR3 runs to 14 residues. The V segment lost 5 bases and the J segment 4 bases; nucleotides outside the gene matches: 5. Here the CDR3 DNA reads TGTGCCAGCAGTCCGGGACAGACTTACAATGAGCAGTTCTTC. This encodes CASSPGQTYNEQFF.

The V and J genes are TRBV5-1 and TRBJ2-7; D remains unclear. The CDR3 contains 15 residues. Germline lookup yields CDR1 SGHRS and CDR2 YFSETQ. The V end was cut by 0 bases, the J end by 0 bases, with 10 bases between. In DNA form, the CDR3 reads TGCGCCAGCAGCTTGGACGGCGGAATCTCCTACGAGCAGTACTTC. Translation: CASSLDGGISYEQYF.

The chain combines TRBV20-1 with TRBJ2-7; D gene ambiguous. The CDR3 contains 15 residues. Between the trimmed V and J ends, which lost 5 bases and 2 bases, there was a span of 19 bases. Germline-derived CDR1 and CDR2 are DFQATT and SNEGSKA (reference sequence). The CDR3 loop is CSAVSPRTSTYEQYF. As DNA, the CDR3 is TGCAGTGCTGTGAGTCCAAGGACGAGTACCTACGAGCAGTACTTC.

In this sample, this clonotype turned up many times. The J gene is TRBJ1-4, the V gene TRBV12-3 or TRBV12-4; D gene ambiguous. The CDR3 spans 14 residues. Trimming took off 6 bases at V and 3 bases at J, with 11 bases between the two ends. The CDR3 region is CASRLGLSNEKLFF. The CDR3 nucleotides are TGTGCCAGCAGACTTGGACTATCTAATGAAAAACTGTTTTTT.

Ten or more counts support this clonotype. The gene calls are TRBV6-6 and TRBJ2-5; possible D gene TRBD2, 6 bases. V lost 7 bases and J lost 1, with 16 bases in between. The CDR3 sequence is 15 residues long. Germline CDR1 reads MNHNY; CDR2 reads SVGAGI (reference sequence). The CDR3 here is CASTRRGSPQETQYF. CDR3 nucleotides: TGTGCCAGCACCCGACGGGGGTCCCCCCAAGAGACCCAGTACTTC.

There are many counts of this clonotype. The chain recombines TRBV5-8 with TRBJ1-2; possibly TRBD1 for D (6 bases). This CDR3 comprises 13 residues. V lost 5 bases and J lost 5, with 13 bases in between. From germline, CDR1 is SGHTS and CDR2 YDEGEE. This CDR3 is CASSTGHLYGYTF. The DNA for the CDR3 is TGTGCCAGCAGTACGGGACACCTATATGGCTACACCTTC. Together with reference TRBV5-8 and TRBJ1-2, the CDR3 gives the full variable domain: EAGVTQSPTHLIKTRGQQATLRCSPISGHTSVYWYQQALGLGLQFLLWYDEGEERNRGNFPPRFSGRQFPNYSSELNVNALELEDSALYLCASSTGHLYGYTFGSGTRLTVV.

The J gene is TRBJ2-5, the V gene TRBV20-1; the D gene is possibly TRBD1 (6 bases). The CDR3 covers 14 residues. Trimming removed 0 bases at V and 5 bases at J, with 13 bases between. Germline V gives CDR1 DFQATT, CDR2 SNEGSKA (reference sequence). CDR3 sequence: CSARDRLDRETQYF. The CDR3 DNA reads as TGCAGTGCTAGAGATCGACTCGACAGGGAGACCCAGTACTTC.

CDR3 region: CASSARGAGSYEQYF. The CDR3 DNA follows: TGTGCCAGCAGCGCCCGGGGAGCGGGATCCTACGAGCAGTACTTC. The rearrangement links TRBV12-3 or TRBV12-4 to TRBJ2-7; 7 nucleotides line up with TRBD2. The CDR3 has 15 residues. J gave up 1 base and V 6 bases, and 9 bases lay outside the gene matches.

By sample fraction, this clonotype is medium-sized. The chain uses TRBV11-2 and TRBJ2-5, with 11 bases identical to TRBD1. With 1 base clipped from V and 5 bases from J, the junction kept 3 bases outside the gene matches. The CDR3 is 15 amino acids. CDR1 is SGHAT and CDR2 is FQNNGV in the germline V gene. As DNA, the CDR3 is TGTGCCAGCAGCTTAGGGACAGGGGGCTTGGAGACCCAGTACTTC. This translates into CASSLGTGGLETQYF.

The chain recombines TRBV6-1 with TRBJ2-1; D is undetermined. Trimming pared 6 bases from V and 8 bases from J, leaving 17 bases between. The CDR3 consists of 14 residues. CDR1 MNHNS and CDR2 SASEGT come from the germline V gene. The CDR3 region is CASSYSIGWDEQFF. DNA of the CDR3: TGTGCCAGCAGCTACTCGATAGGGTGGGATGAGCAGTTCTTC.

The CDR3 DNA is TGTGCCAGCAGCGGGCAGGGCGTTGGTGGCTACACCTTC. Protein product: CASSGQGVGGYTF. The V gene is TRBV7-9, the J gene TRBJ1-2; tentative D call: TRBD1 (5 bases). Germline CDR1 SEHNR, CDR2 FQNEAQ (reference sequence). The CDR3 totals 13 residues. Trimming took 5 bases from V and 7 from J, leaving 14 bases between them.

This clonotype is termed medium-sized. The rearrangement links TRBV5-6 to TRBJ2-7; D may be TRBD1 (6 bases). Trimming left V 4 bases short and J 3 bases short, with 17 bases between. Germline-derived CDR1 and CDR2 are SGHDT and YYEEEE. The CDR3 spans 15 residues. CDR3 in DNA: TGTGCCAGCAGCGTATACAGGGCGGATGGCTACGAGCAGTACTTC. Its protein product is CASSVYRADGYEQYF.

This clonotype occurred once. The V gene is TRBV7-2, the J gene TRBJ1-2; TRBD1 matches at 8 bases. The V segment lost 1 base and the J segment 4 bases; nucleotides outside the gene matches: 8. CDR3 size: 16 residues. The germline CDR1 and CDR2 sequences are SGHTA and FQGNSA. CDR3 bases: TGTGCCAGCAGCTTAGTGCCCAGGGGGCGCTTCTATGGCTACACCTTC. This codes for CASSLVPRGRFYGYTF.

The sample holds many counts of this clonotype. It may be a read error: a sequence one base away is much more abundant. The genes are TRBV6-5 and TRBJ2-7, with D possibly being TRBD2 (6 bases). Trimming pared 5 bases from V and 0 bases from J, leaving 14 bases between. The CDR3 covers 15 residues. From germline, CDR1 is MNHEY and CDR2 SVGAGI. The CDR3 DNA reads as TGTGCCAGCAGTCATGGGACGGGAGTCTCCTACGAGCAGTACTTC. Residues: CASSHGTGVSYEQYF.

This chain links TRBV6-5 with TRBJ1-4; D is possibly TRBD1 (6 bases). Germline CDR1 and CDR2: MNHEY and SVGAGI. V lost 8 bases, J lost 4 bases, and 17 bases lay in between. CDR3 size: 15 residues. CDR3 protein: CASRPPGALNEKLFF. The CDR3 DNA follows: TGTGCCAGCCGCCCTCCGGGGGCTCTTAATGAAAAACTGTTTTTT.

This clonotype was recorded many times. V is TRBV12-3 or TRBV12-4 and J is TRBJ2-3; D call uncertain. This CDR3 has 14 amino acids. Trimming removed 2 bases at V and 2 bases at J, with 8 bases between. The CDR3 DNA reads TGTGCCAGCAGTTTAATGGGCACCACAGATACGCAGTATTTT. Translation: CASSLMGTTDTQYF.